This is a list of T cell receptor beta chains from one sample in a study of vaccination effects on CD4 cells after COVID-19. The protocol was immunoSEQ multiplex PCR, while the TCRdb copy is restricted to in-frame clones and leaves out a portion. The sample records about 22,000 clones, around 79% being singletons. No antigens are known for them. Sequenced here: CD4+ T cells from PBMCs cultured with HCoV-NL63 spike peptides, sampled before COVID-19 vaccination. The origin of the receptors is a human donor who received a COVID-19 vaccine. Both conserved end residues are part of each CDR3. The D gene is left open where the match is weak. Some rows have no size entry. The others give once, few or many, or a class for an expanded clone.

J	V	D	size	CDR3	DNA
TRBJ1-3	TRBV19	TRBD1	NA	CATTGGSSGNTIYF	TGTGCCACTACAGGGGGATCCTCTGGAAACACCATATATTTT
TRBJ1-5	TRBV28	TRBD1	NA	CASNGQGGARGNQPQHF	TGTGCCAGCAATGGACAGGGAGGTGCCAGGGGCAATCAGCCCCAGCATTTT
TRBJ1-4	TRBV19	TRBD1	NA	CASSRQGAATNEKLFF	TGTGCCAGTAGTCGACAGGGGGCGGCAACTAATGAAAAACTGTTTTTT
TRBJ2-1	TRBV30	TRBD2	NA	CAWTRSFVLAGEFRSYNEQFF	TGTGCCTGGACCCGATCCTTTGTGCTAGCGGGAGAATTTAGGTCCTACAATGAGCAGTTCTTC
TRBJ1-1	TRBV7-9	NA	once	CASSLDWTEAFF	TGTGCCAGCAGCTTAGACTGGACTGAAGCTTTCTTT
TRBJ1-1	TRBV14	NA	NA	CASSYRGLRTEAFF	TGTGCCAGCAGTTACCGGGGGTTGAGGACTGAAGCTTTCTTT
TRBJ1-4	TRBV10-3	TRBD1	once	CAISESVGGRGEKLFF	TGTGCCATCAGTGAGTCGGTAGGGGGCCGGGGTGAAAAACTGTTTTTT
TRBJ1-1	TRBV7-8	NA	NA	CASSWASGEAFF	TGTGCCAGCAGCTGGGCTTCGGGTGAAGCTTTCTTT
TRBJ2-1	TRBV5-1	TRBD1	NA	CASSLGEHRGNEQFF	TGCGCCAGCAGCTTGGGTGAGCACAGGGGCAATGAGCAGTTCTTC
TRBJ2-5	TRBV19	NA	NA	CASSRGETQYF	TGTGCCAGTAGTAGGGGAGAGACCCAGTACTTC